The source of this T cell receptor (beta chain) is a study of blood T cell repertoires in COVID-19. Study in general: The United States, Italy and Spain supplied acute and convalescent COVID-19 samples. T cells, B-cell-depleted T cells, or PBMCs provided the cDNA or gDNA that served as material.

As handled by the study authors: Estimates of nucleated cell counts were drawn from the amplification of reference gene primers. The repertoire was sequenced with immunoSEQ multiplex PCR; TCRdb's copy has only in-frame clones and lacks some. The V and J calls and the clone size are those of that table, but D and trimming were determined from the DNA. The sample holds some 66,000 clones, over 80% seen once. Germline V gene lookup returns CDR1 MNHNS and CDR2 SASEGT. J lost 8 bases, V lost 0 bases, and 9 bases had no gene match. This CDR3 region has 18 residues. This TCR was recovered from a human donor in a cohort sampled during active COVID-19. The chain is built from TRBV6-1 and TRBJ1-6; 11 bases map to TRBD1. The material sequenced was peripheral blood. The CDR3 sequence: CASSEAPRTGGADSPLHF. CDR3 in DNA: TGTGCCAGCAGTGAAGCCCCCCGGACAGGGGGCGCCGATTCACCCCTCCACTTT.